This TCR beta chain was found in a study of graft-versus-host responses after intestinal transplantation. Looking at the study overall: Recipients received multivisceral, liver-intestinal, or isolated intestinal transplants. All recipients got anti-thymocyte globulin induction, then tacrolimus and steroids for roughly 3 years.

Using immunoSEQ multiplex PCR, the repertoire was profiled, and TCRdb retains in-frame clones only, with some absent. This table has around 110,000 clones, over 75% appearing once. The CDR3 is 15 amino acids. The V end was cut by 1 base, the J end by 1 base, with 11 bases between. Per the germline V gene, CDR1 is SGHDT and CDR2 is YYEEEE. Only a few counts were recorded for this clone. What it binds is not known. Findings and caveats of the study: After transplant, early declines in HvG clones were associated with peak levels of circulating GvH clones. Allografts carried high graft-versus-host to host-versus-graft clonal ratios in patients having graft-donor T cell macrochimerism.

V usage is TRBV5-6 and J usage is TRBJ1-2, with a weak D call TRBD1 (6 bases). This TCR was recovered from a human donor who received an intestinal transplant. Sequenced here: unstimulated CD4+ T cells sorted from spleen or lymph node cells, sampled before intestinal transplant. CDR3 in amino acids: CASSLIEGGNYGYTF. The DNA of the CDR3 is TGTGCCAGCAGCTTGATCGAAGGGGGTAACTATGGCTACACCTTC.